The entry below describes one TCR beta chain. There is no known antigen for this receptor. No qualities accompany the bases; no much larger clone lies one base away. Spanning cysteine to phenylalanine, the CDR3 consists of 16 amino acids. Of the read, only the CDR3 DNA is kept; its 48 bases are in frame from base 1. In the germline V gene, CDR1 corresponds to SGHRS and CDR2 to YFSETQ. At the junction V is shortened by 0 bases and J by 3 bases; bases outside the gene matches: 6. Receptor libraries were prepared by the immunoSEQ multiplex PCR assay. The multiplex PCR relied on a mix of 60 forward primers for TCR Vbeta segments and 13 reverse primers for TCR Jbeta segments. The CDR3 region of rearranged TCR beta genes was amplified from genomic DNA by a multiplex PCR assay. The Illumina HiSeq System was used to sequence the amplified TCR beta libraries as 87-base-pair reads. The authors' analysis ran thus. Across the roughly 640 repertoires, a later analysis counted some 80 million unique TCR beta chains, some 11 million of which were shared by at least two donors. Raw reads were error-corrected and collapsed into unique sequences by a nearest-neighbor algorithm in which closely related sequences were merged to remove PCR and sequencing errors. To assign V, D and J gene segments, CDR3 sequences were aligned to IMGT reference sequences. For a sequence to be retained, a match of at least six nucleotides to both a V gene segment and a J gene segment was required. A rearrangement counted as productive if the CDR3 had no stop codons and remained in frame with V and J, and every other rearrangement counted as non-productive. Following IMGT convention, CDR3 was defined as the stretch from the second conserved V-encoded cysteine to the conserved J-encoded phenylalanine. Sequences without an unambiguous match to a single V gene segment were excluded from the earlier analysis of a few hundred of the donors. In an earlier analysis of 450 to 750 of the donors, a V segment was called functional when productive rearrangements were above 56.7%, and segregating when the standard deviation between donors exceeded 5%. A statistical classification framework was built for diagnosing cytomegalovirus status from the catalog of TCR beta chain sequences. In a later analysis, V and J genes were assigned by comparing TCR nucleotide sequences against IMGT/GENE-DB human TR gene sequences. A later analysis assigned CDR3 sequences and most-parsimonious VDJ recombination scenarios with the TCRdist pipeline. In a later analysis, every TCR beta chain was defined by the combination of its CDR3 amino acid sequence and its V-gene family, and reads without a unique V-gene family were dropped. To address suspected cross-contamination and a sequencing artifact, a later analysis removed roughly 640 highly shared, low-generation-probability nucleotide sequences. For each public chain, a later analysis derived a clonal expansion index from normalized ranks of inferred template counts within each repertoire. A later analysis computed generation probabilities with a VDJ recombination model fitted to out-of-frame rearrangements, and checked the results against IGoR. Hypergeometric tests were used in a later analysis to score TCR-TCR, TCR-HLA and TCR-CMV co-occurrence, with a repertoire-size bias correction applied to the TCR pairs. In a later analysis, false discovery rates were estimated by permuting HLA or CMV assignments 20 times. In a later analysis, co-occurring TCRs were grouped using DBSCAN, and TCRdist sequence similarity was added for clustering within HLA-allele-positive subsets. For co-occurrence clustering, repertoires with fewer than 30,000 or more than 120,000 public chains were excluded, along with roughly 5 repertoires with anomalous nucleotide sharing. The table comes from immuneACCESS by way of TCRdb, which keeps in-frame sequences with V and J called. Part of the clones is missing from these tables; in studies checked, under half for an unresolved V gene and the rest for unknown reasons. The V and J calls and clone size are taken from that table; D and trimming were inferred from the DNA. This sample comprises some 200,000 clones, 82% of them detected only once. The biggest ten clones account for less than 3% of the sample.

The cohort was made up of 666 healthy bone marrow donors. At the time of sampling, every cohort member was nominally healthy, though immune exposures that went unrecorded were likely present. The donor tested CMV seronegative, placing the donor among the 350 or so seronegative members of the cohort. Each donor provided a peripheral blood sample, and peripheral blood mononuclear cells were used for TCR beta sequencing. Genomic DNA was extracted from the blood cell samples with the Qiagen DNeasy Blood Extraction Kit. This entry is derived from a study of cytomegalovirus exposure and HLA in healthy donors (TCRdb year 2017). About the study as a whole: An earlier analysis of 587 of the donors reported more than 250 Gb of sequence data and more than 90 million unique TCR beta sequences from some 180 million T cells. The study profiled the T cell repertoires of 550 to 700 subjects by immunosequencing and related them to cytomegalovirus serostatus. Besides the first cohort of roughly 640 subjects, a separate validation cohort made up of roughly 120 different subjects was used. All discovery cohort repertoires had been generated on a single sequencing platform. To predict cytomegalovirus infection status, the study combined high-throughput TCR immunosequencing, statistical association of individual TCRs with disease status, and machine learning. In a later genetic analysis, genome-wide SNP genotypes for about three fifths of the roughly 670 donors were used, and that subset was treated as a discovery cohort. Among a few hundred genotyped donors of the cohort, an average of approximately 240,000 unique TCR beta nucleotide sequences were sequenced per donor, roughly 20% of them non-productive. Roughly five DR-DQ haplotypes were handled as single units for association and clustering, since linkage in the cohort was strong. Among the roughly 390 genotyped donors, around 81% belonged to the genetic ancestry cluster associated with self-reported Caucasian donors. Class I and class II HLA loci were covered by the typing at four-digit resolution. An early release covering roughly 580 HLA-typed donors comprised approximately 300 gigabases of sequencing data and roughly 86 million unique TCR sequences. A later analysis re-analyzed previously published TCR beta repertoires from 666 donors and added high-resolution HLA genotyping to study TCR occurrence patterns. Donor age, sex, ethnicity and CMV serostatus were compiled together with the repertoire data. Typing coverage differed by locus: A, B, C, DRB1 and DQB1 were typed in roughly 629-630 donors, DQA1 in about 550, DPA1 in some 600, and DPB1 in 472. The study aimed to test whether cataloging public T cell receptors could reveal signatures of past pathogen exposure. Rather than drawing on any new phenotypic data, the later analysis identified candidate immune exposures from TCR beta sequences and the way those sequences occurred across donors. In an earlier analysis of roughly 540 of the donors, high-throughput TCR beta sequencing was used to judge whether each TCR beta V gene segment behaved as functional or pseudogenic.

Results the study describes overall, beyond this receptor: In a later analysis, HLA-associated TCR beta chains were found to be more clonally expanded and to have lower generation probabilities than equally common non-associated chains. A later analysis reported that several top co-occurrence clusters appeared linked to parvovirus B19, influenza, CMV and Epstein-Barr virus. According to a later analysis, most CMV-associated TCR beta chains appeared to be HLA-restricted, and the HLA associations seemed to be driven largely by CMV exposure. Compared with the approximately 600-donor mean, donors in an Asian-associated ancestry cluster had fewer N-insertions in productive TCRs, according to a later genetic analysis. Presence/absence analyses assumed roughly uniform sequencing depth across donors, an assumption that may not hold. A few of the identified cytomegalovirus-associated TCR beta chains were confirmed in vitro to be specific for cytomegalovirus antigens. Immune exposure information for the cohort was limited to CMV serostatus. Most TCR sequences were observed very rarely across donors, whereas some public TCRs were present in many individuals. Broadly in line with IMGT annotations, most TCR beta V segments showed up in productive rearrangements about 90% or about 30% of the time in an earlier analysis of some 590 of the donors. Linkage disequilibrium might explain the correlated functional status among segregating V segments, but an unknown experimental factor could not be excluded. About 15 rarely observed V segments, including chromosome 9 orphons, were excluded from the earlier analysis of a few hundred of the donors because counts were too low. According to a later analysis, TCR association rates differed among HLA loci, with DRB1 alleles showing the most associated TCRs and HLA-C alleles showing the fewest. Assigning TCR associations to individual alleles was difficult when HLA alleles, especially DR and DQ, strongly co-occurred. A group of highly shared sequence variants was considered likely to be a technical artifact of the sequencing pipeline. A later analysis associated 17,000 or so TCR beta sequences with specific HLA alleles at a false discovery rate of 0.05. In a later genetic analysis, a missense DCLRE1C variant was associated with V-gene and J-gene trimming of TCR beta chains, and the association was replicated in an independent cohort. Only TCR beta chains were sequenced in this cohort, and the absence of alpha or paired-chain data limited detectable features. Cytomegalovirus status was reported to be diagnosed by the classifier with high specificity and sensitivity in both the original and validation cohorts. The authors suggested that the approach could potentially be extended to other disease states and immunological phenotypes. A total of roughly 160 TCR beta chains were listed by the study as associated with cytomegalovirus. A further reported finding was that TCR beta sequences accurately predicted the HLA-A and HLA-B alleles for most subjects in the first cohort. HLA typing was unavailable for some donors at each locus, so association tests used only the typed subset. Some IMGT-functional V segments, including TRBV6-2 and TRBV6-3, could not be distinguished by the 87-base-pair reads and were therefore excluded.

The TCR originated in a woman in her thirties or forties in good health and CMV-seronegative. The rearranged segments are TRBV5-1 and TRBJ2-7; TRBD1 lines up with 10 middle nucleotides. The sequenced sample was PBMCs. The CDR3 sequence is CASSLGQGAFNYEQYF. The nucleotide sequence is given as TGCGCCAGCAGCTTGGGACAGGGGGCTTTCAACTACGAGCAGTACTTC.